These 20 T cell receptor beta chains share one sample of origin, sequenced in a study of cytomegalovirus exposure and HLA in healthy donors. A multiplex PCR was run with 60 Vbeta primers and 13 Jbeta primers. Some clones are missing from TCRdb's copy, which holds only in-frame ones; the method was immunoSEQ multiplex PCR. The table lists more than 80,000 clones, around 74% of them singletons. Sequenced material: PBMCs. The receptors stem from a woman between 65 and 79 years old in good health and CMV-seropositive.

The chain combines TRBV6-5 with TRBJ1-6, with 9 bases matching TRBD1. The CDR3 is made up of 14 amino acids. Germline V gene data show CDR1 as MNHEY and CDR2 as SVGAGI. The junction had 8 bases not matched to a gene; V was cut back by 10 bases and J by 7 bases. The CDR3: CATCQGQGNSPLHF. DNA of the CDR3: TGTGCCACCTGCCAAGGACAGGGGAATTCACCCCTCCACTTT.

The chain uses TRBV11-2 and TRBJ2-1; D is uncertain. Trimming cost V 1 base and J 3 bases, with 4 bases left between them. CDR1 and CDR2 from the germline V gene are SGHAT and FQNNGV. This CDR3 contains 13 residues. CDR3 bases: TGTGCCAGCAGCTTAGGCGGCTACAATGAGCAGTTCTTC. Residues: CASSLGGYNEQFF.

The chain is built from TRBV7-8 and TRBJ1-4; 9 bases match TRBD1. The V gene's germline CDR1 is SGHVS and CDR2 FQNEAQ. The CDR3 has 15 residues. The J segment lost 8 bases and the V segment lost 1 base, leaving 5 bases of the junction unmatched. CDR3 sequence: CASSLGQGVEEKLFF. The CDR3 DNA follows: TGTGCCAGCAGCTTAGGACAGGGGGTGGAGGAAAAACTGTTTTTT.

The chain links TRBV6-6 to TRBJ2-7, with 10 bases that match TRBD2. V was pared by 4 bases and J by 6 bases, with 9 bases of the junction left unmatched. The length of the CDR3 is 15 residues. The germline V gene has CDR1 MNHNY and CDR2 SVGAGI (reference sequence). The CDR3 DNA reads TGTGCCAGCAGTTCTCACACTAGCGGGGAAGGCGAGCAGTACTTC. Protein sequence: CASSSHTSGEGEQYF.

The CDR3 loop reads CASSVTGTGGRETQYF. The DNA for the CDR3 is TGTGCCAGCAGTGTTACCGGGACAGGGGGCAGAGAGACCCAGTACTTC. The chain carries TRBV2 and TRBJ2-5; 12 bases are shared with TRBD1. The CDR3 extends over 16 amino acids. From germline, CDR1 is SNHLY and CDR2 FYNNEI. V gave up 4 bases and J gave up 4 bases; unmatched junction bases: 7.

The CDR3 DNA reads TGTGCCAGCAGTTTATCAAAAGCGGCAGGGGTTTTGGAGACCCAGTACTTC. It codes for CASSLSKAAGVLETQYF. The V call is TRBV27, the J call TRBJ2-5, with TRBD1 as a possible D gene (6 bases). This CDR3 has 17 residues. Germline V gene sequence: CDR1 MNHEY, CDR2 SMNVEV (reference sequence). Trimming took 0 bases from V and 5 from J, leaving 19 bases between them.

This clone was detected many times. The V call is TRBV10-2, the J call TRBJ1-5, with D hard to call. The V gene's germline CDR1 is WSHSY and CDR2 SAAADI. Trimming took off 6 bases at V and 5 bases at J, with 17 bases between the two ends. This CDR3 contains 15 residues. In nucleotides, the CDR3 is TGCGCCAGCAGCGCGACCGAGGGAACTGATCAGCCCCAGCATTTT. Its protein product is CASSATEGTDQPQHF.

The chain joins TRBV15 to TRBJ2-1; possible D gene TRBD2, 5 bases. Germline V gene data show CDR1 as LNHNV and CDR2 as YYDKDF (reference sequence). V lost 2 bases, J lost 2 bases, and 10 bases lay in between. CDR3 length: 15 amino acids. For the CDR3, the DNA is TGTGCCACCAGCAGAATAGCGTTTACCTACAATGAGCAGTTCTTC. Protein product: CATSRIAFTYNEQFF.

This clone was recorded only once. The chain carries TRBV7-2 and TRBJ1-6; D uncertain. Germline CDR1 is SGHTA and CDR2 is FQGNSA. Trimming left V 1 base short and J 9 bases short, with 13 bases between. This CDR3 spans 15 amino acids. The CDR3 region has the DNA TGTGCCAGCAGCTTAGACAGTACTCGGGGTTCACCCCTCCACTTT. Encoded protein: CASSLDSTRGSPLHF.

The chain carries TRBV30 and TRBJ1-1; possibly TRBD1 for D (5 bases). Trimming took off 4 bases at V and 0 bases at J, with 9 bases between the two ends. The CDR3 runs to 13 residues. Germline values: CDR1 GTSNPN, CDR2 SVGIG (reference sequence). This CDR3 is CAWTAGLNTEAFF. The CDR3 coding sequence is TGTGCCTGGACGGCGGGACTGAACACTGAAGCTTTCTTT.

This clone was seen only a few times. V gene TRBV19 combines with J gene TRBJ1-6; 9 bases are a match to TRBD1. V dropped 5 bases and J dropped 7; count of bases not matched to a gene: 6. This CDR3 comprises 15 residues. From germline, CDR1 is LNHDA and CDR2 SQIVND (reference sequence). DNA of the CDR3: TGTGCCAGTAGTTCAGGACAGGGGAACAATTCACCCCTCCACTTT. Protein: CASSSGQGNNSPLHF.

A single count supports this clone. The J gene is TRBJ1-2, the V gene TRBV18; possible D gene TRBD1, 5 bases. Deletions cut 6 bases from V and 0 bases from J, with 11 bases between. Germline V lookup: CDR1 KGHSH, CDR2 LQKENI. This CDR3 spans 14 amino acids. CDR3 in amino acids: CASSQGFPNYGYTF. CDR3 nucleotides: TGTGCCAGCTCCCAGGGATTTCCTAACTATGGCTACACCTTC.

CDR3 in amino acids: CASSRTSGNAEQYF. The CDR3 DNA follows: TGTGCCAGCAGTCGGACTAGCGGGAACGCCGAGCAGTACTTC. The chain couples TRBV27 to TRBJ2-7; 12 nucleotides align to TRBD2. From germline, CDR1 is MNHEY and CDR2 SMNVEV (reference sequence). The CDR3 loop spans 14 amino acids. The V segment lost 5 bases and the J segment 6 bases; nucleotides outside the gene matches: 5.

The rearrangement uses TRBV15 and TRBJ1-4; no reliable D call. V was clipped by 1 base and J by 8 bases, with 20 bases between them. CDR3 length: 17 residues. Germline CDR1 reads LNHNV; CDR2 reads YYDKDF (reference sequence). The CDR3 here is CATSRAPPGTKGEKLFF. CDR3 DNA: TGTGCCACCAGCAGAGCCCCCCCGGGAACAAAGGGCGAAAAACTGTTTTTT.

V and J are TRBV2 and TRBJ1-1; D is perhaps TRBD1 (6 bases). Germline CDR1 SNHLY, CDR2 FYNNEI. V was pared by 6 bases and J by 3 bases, with 14 bases between. The CDR3 totals 14 residues. The CDR3 loop reads CASSEQGRDTEAFF. CDR3 nucleotides: TGTGCCAGCAGCGAACAGGGTCGTGACACTGAAGCTTTCTTT.

CDR3 nucleotides: TGTGCCAGCAGCTTAGTGGTTGTCGGAGTGGGAGCTTTCTTT. It yields the protein CASSLVVVGVGAFF. V usage is TRBV13 and J usage is TRBJ1-1; D gene unclear. CDR3 size: 14 residues. Between the trimmed V and J ends, which lost 1 base and 10 bases, there was a span of 16 bases. CDR1 is PRHDT and CDR2 is FYEKMQ in the germline V gene (reference sequence).

This rearrangement joins TRBV4-1 to TRBJ2-2, with 7 bases fitting TRBD1. This CDR3 spans 17 amino acids. Per the germline V gene, CDR1 is MGHRA and CDR2 is YSYEKL. Trimming cost V 3 bases and J 6 bases; bases outside gene matches: 13. CDR3 region: CASSHTRGRGLAGELFF. The DNA for the CDR3 is TGCGCCAGCAGCCACACCCGCGGTAGGGGGCTGGCCGGGGAGCTGTTTTTT.

This sequence joins TRBV28 and TRBJ1-5; D may be TRBD1 (5 bases). Deletions cut 3 bases from V and 6 bases from J, with 12 bases between. Germline V gene sequence: CDR1 MDHEN, CDR2 SYDVKM. This CDR3 spans 14 amino acids. CDR3 bases: TGTGCCAGCAGTTTTGGGGGAGGAGGTCAGCCCCAGCATTTT. Amino acids: CASSFGGGGQPQHF.

This sequence joins TRBV12-5 and TRBJ1-5; 8 nucleotides agree with TRBD1. Per the germline V gene, CDR1 is LGHNT and CDR2 is FRNRAP. J gave up 1 base and V 0 bases, and 17 bases lay outside the gene matches. The CDR3 sequence is 21 residues long. CDR3 residues: CASGLVLGMGRGHLSNQPQHF. CDR3 DNA: TGTGCTAGTGGTTTGGTACTGGGTATGGGCAGGGGGCATTTGAGCAATCAGCCCCAGCATTTT.

The V call is TRBV7-8, the J call TRBJ2-5; TRBD1 matches 10 bases. The length of the CDR3 is 16 residues. Germline-derived CDR1 and CDR2 are SGHVS and FQNEAQ. Unmatched junction bases numbered 13, after V lost 7 bases and J lost 5 bases. This CDR3 reads CASTENPGQGQETQYF. DNA for the CDR3: TGTGCCAGCACCGAGAATCCGGGACAGGGGCAGGAGACCCAGTACTTC.